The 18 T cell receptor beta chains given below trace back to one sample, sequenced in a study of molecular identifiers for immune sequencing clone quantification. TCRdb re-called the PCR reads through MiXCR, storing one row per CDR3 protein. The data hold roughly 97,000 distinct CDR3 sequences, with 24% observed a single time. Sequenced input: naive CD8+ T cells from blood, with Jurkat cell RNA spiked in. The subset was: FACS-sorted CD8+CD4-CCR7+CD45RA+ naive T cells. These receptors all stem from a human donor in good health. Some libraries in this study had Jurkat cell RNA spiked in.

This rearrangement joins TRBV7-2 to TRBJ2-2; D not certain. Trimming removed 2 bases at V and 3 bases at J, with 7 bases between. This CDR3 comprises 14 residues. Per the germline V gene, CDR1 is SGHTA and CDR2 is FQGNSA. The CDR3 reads CTSSLFYDTGELFF. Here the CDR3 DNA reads TGTACCAGCAGCTTATTTTATGACACCGGGGAGCTGTTTTTT.

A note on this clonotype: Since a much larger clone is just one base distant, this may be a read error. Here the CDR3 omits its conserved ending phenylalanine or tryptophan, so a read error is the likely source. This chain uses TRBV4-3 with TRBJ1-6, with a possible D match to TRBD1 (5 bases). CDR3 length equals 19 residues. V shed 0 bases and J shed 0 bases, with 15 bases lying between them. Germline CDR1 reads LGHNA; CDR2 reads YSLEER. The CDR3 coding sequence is TGCGCCAGCAGCCAAGATAGAGGCAGGGCAAGCTCCTATAATTCACCCCTCCACTCT. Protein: CASSQDRGRASSYNSPLHS.

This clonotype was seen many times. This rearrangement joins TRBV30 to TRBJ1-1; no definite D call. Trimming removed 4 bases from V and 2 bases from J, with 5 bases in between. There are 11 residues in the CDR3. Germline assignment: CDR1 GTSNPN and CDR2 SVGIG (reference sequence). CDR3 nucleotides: TGTGCCTGGACGGTCAACACTGAAGCTTTCTTT. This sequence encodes CAWTVNTEAFF. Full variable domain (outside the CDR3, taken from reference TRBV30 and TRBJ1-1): SQTIHQWPATLVQPVGSPLSLECTVEGTSNPNLYWYRQAAGRGLQLLFYSVGIGQISSEVPQNLSASRPQDRQFILSSKKLLLSDSGFYLCAWTVNTEAFFGQGTRLTVV.

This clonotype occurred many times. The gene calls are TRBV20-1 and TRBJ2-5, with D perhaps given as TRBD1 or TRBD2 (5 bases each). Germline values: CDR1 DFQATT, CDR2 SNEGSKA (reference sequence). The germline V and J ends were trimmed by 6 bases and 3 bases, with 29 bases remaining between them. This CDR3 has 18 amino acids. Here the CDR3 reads CSALPTPKWGIGEETQYF. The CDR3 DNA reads TGCAGTGCCCTCCCCACCCCCAAATGGGGGATCGGCGAAGAGACCCAGTACTTC.

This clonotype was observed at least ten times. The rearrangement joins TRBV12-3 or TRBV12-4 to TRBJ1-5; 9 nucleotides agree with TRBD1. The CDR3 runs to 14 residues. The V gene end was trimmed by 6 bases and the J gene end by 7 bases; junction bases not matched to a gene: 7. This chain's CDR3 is CASSLQGAGQPQHF. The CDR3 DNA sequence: TGTGCCAGCAGCTTACAGGGGGCTGGACAGCCCCAGCATTTT.

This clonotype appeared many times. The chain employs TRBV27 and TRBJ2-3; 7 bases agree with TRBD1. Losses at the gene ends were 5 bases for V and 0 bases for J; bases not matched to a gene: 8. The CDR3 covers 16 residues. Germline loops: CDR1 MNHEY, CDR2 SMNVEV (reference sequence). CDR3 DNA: TGTGCCAGCAGTCTACCCGGGGACAGTAGCACAGATACGCAGTATTTT. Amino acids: CASSLPGDSSTDTQYF.

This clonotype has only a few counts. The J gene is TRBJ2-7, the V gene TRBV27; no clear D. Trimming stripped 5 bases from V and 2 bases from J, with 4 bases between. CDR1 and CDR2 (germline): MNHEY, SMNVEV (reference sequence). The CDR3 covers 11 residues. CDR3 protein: CASSLPYEQYF. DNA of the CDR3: TGTGCCAGCAGTCTCCCCTACGAGCAGTACTTC.

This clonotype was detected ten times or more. The CDR3 DNA sequence: TGTGCCAGCAGCCAGACAGGGTTTCCCGGGGAGCTGTTTTTT. Its translation: CASSQTGFPGELFF. V gene TRBV7-9 combines with J gene TRBJ2-2; 7 positions agree with TRBD1. The V segment lost 5 bases and the J segment 6 bases; nucleotides outside the gene matches: 6. The CDR3 has 14 residues. Germline CDR1 is SEHNR and CDR2 is FQNEAQ (reference sequence).

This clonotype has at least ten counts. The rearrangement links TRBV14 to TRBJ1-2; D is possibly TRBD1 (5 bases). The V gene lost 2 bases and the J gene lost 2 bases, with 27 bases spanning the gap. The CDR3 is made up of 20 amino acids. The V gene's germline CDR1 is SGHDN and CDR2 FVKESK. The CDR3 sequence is CASSQTPWTPSSRVNYGYTF. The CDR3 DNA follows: TGTGCCAGCAGCCAAACCCCCTGGACACCCAGCAGTAGGGTGAACTATGGCTACACCTTC.

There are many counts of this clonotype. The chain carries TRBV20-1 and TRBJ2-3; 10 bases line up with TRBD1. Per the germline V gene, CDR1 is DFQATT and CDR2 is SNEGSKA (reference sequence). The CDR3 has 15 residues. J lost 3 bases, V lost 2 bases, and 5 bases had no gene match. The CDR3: CSARTDRGHTDTQYF. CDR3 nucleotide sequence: TGCAGTGCTAGAACCGACAGGGGGCATACAGATACGCAGTATTTT.

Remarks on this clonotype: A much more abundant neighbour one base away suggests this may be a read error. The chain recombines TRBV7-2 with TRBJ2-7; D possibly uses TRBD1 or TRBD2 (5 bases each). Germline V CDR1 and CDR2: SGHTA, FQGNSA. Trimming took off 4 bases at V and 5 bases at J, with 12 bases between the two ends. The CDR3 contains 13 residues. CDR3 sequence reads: CASSWTPGHEQYF. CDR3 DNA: TGTGCCAGCAGCTGGACACCGGGACACGAGCAGTACTTC.

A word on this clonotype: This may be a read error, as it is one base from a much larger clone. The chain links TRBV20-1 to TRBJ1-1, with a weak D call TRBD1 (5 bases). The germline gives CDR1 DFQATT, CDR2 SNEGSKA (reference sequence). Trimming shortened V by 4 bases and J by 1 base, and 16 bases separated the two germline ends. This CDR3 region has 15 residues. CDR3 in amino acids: CSATVRERTNTEAFF. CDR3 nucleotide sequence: TGCAGTGCTACTGTCAGGGAAAGGACGAACACTGAAGCTTTCTTT.

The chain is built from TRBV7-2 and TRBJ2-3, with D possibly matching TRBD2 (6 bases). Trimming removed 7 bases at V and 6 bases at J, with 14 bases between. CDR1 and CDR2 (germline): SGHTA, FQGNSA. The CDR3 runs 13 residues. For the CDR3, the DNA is TGTGCCAGCAACACCTGGGGGGTGGATACGCAGTATTTT. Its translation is CASNTWGVDTQYF.

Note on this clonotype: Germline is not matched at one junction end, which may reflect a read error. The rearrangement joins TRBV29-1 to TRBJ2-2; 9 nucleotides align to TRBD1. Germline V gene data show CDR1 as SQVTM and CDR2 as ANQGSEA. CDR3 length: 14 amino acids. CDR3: CSVGDRENTGELSF. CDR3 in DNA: TGCAGCGTTGGGGACAGGGAGAACACCGGGGAGCTGTCTTTT.

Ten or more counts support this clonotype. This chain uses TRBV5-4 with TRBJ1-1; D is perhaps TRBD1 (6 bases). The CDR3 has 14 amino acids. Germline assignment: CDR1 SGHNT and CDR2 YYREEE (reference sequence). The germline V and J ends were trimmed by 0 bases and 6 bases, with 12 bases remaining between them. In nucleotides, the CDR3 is TGTGCCAGCAGCTTGGAACAGGGCCGCCCTGAAGCTTTCTTT. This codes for CASSLEQGRPEAFF. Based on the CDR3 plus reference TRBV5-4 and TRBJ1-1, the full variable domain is ETGVTQSPTHLIKTRGQQVTLRCSSQSGHNTVSWYQQALGQGPQFIFQYYREEENGRGNFPPRFSGLQFPNYSSELNVNALELDDSALYLCASSLEQGRPEAFFGQGTRLTVV.

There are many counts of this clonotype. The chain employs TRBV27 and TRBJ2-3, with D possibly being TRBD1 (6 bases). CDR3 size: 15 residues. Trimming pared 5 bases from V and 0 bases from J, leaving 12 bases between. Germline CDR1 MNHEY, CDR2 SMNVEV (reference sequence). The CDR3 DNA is TGTGCCAGCAGTCTAGGGACAACCAGCACAGATACGCAGTATTTT. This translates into CASSLGTTSTDTQYF.

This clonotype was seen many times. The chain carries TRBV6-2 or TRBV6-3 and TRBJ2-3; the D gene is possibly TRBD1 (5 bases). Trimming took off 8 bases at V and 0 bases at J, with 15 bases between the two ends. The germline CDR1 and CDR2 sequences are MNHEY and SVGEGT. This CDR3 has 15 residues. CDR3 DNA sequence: TGTGCCAGCTTTAGGAAGGGGATGAGCACAGATACGCAGTATTTT. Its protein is CASFRKGMSTDTQYF.

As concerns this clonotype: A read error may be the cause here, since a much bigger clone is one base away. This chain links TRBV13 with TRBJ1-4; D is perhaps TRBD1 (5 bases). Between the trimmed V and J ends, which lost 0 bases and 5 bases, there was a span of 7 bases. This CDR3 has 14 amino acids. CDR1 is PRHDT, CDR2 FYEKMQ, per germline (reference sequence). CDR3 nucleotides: TGTGCCAGCAGCTTAGGCCGGGGGAATGAAAAACTGTTTTTT. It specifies CASSLGRGNEKLFF. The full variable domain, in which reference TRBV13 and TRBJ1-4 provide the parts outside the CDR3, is AAGVIQSPRHLIKEKRETATLKCYPIPRHDTVYWYQQGPGQDPQFLISFYEKMQSDKGSIPDRFSAQQFSDYHSELNMSSLELGDSALYFCASSLGRGNEKLFFGSGTQLSVL.